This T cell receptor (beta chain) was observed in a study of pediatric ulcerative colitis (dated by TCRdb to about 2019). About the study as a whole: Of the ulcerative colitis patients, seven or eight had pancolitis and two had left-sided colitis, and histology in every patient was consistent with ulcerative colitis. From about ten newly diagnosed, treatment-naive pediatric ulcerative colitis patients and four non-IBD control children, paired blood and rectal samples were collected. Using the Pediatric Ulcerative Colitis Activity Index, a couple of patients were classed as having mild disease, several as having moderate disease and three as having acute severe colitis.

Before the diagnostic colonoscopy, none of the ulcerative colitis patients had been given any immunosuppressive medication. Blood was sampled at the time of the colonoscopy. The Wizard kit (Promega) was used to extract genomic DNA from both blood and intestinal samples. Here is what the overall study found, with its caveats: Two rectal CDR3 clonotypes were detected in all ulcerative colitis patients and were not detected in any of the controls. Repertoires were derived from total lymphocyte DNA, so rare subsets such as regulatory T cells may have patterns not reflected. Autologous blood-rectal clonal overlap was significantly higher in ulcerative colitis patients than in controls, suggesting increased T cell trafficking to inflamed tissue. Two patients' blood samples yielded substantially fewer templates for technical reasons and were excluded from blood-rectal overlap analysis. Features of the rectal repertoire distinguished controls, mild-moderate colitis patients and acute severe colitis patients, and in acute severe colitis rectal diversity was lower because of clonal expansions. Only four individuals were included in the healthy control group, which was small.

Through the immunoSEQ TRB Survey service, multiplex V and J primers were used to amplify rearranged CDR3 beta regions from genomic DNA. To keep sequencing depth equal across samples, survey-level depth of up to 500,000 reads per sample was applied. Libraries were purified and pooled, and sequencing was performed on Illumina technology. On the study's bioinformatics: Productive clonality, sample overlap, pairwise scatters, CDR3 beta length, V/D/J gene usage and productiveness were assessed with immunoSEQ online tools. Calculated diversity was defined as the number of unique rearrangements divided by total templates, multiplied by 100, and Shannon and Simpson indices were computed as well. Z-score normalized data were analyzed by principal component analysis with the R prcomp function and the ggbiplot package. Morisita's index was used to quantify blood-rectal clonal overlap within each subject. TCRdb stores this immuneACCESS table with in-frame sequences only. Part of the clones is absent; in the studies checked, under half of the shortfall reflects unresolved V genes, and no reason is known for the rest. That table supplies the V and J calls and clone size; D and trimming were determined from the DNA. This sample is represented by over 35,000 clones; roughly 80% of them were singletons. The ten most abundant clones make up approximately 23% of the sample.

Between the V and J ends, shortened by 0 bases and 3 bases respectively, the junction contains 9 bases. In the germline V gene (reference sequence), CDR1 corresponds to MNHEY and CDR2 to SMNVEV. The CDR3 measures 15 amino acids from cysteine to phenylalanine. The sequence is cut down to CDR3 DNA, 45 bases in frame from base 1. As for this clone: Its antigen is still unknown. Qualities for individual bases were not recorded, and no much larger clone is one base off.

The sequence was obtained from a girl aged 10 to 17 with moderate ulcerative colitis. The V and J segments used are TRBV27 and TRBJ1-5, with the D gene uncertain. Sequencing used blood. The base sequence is TGTGCCAGCAGTTTATCGCCCAGAAACAATCAGCCCCAGCATTTT. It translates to CASSLSPRNNQPQHF.